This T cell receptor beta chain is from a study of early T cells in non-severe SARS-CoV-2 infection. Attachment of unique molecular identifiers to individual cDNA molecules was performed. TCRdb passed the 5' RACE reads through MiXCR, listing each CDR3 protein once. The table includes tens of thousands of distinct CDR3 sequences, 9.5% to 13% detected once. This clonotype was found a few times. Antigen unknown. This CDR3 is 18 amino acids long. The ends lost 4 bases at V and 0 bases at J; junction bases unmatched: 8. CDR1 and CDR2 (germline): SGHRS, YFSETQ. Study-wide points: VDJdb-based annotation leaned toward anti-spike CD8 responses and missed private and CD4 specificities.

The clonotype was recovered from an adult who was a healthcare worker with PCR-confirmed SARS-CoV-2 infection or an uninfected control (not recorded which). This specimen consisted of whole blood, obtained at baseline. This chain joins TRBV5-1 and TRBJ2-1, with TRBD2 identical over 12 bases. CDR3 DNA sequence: TGCGCCAGCAGCCCAAGAGAACTAGCGGGGGGCTCCTACAATGAGCAGTTCTTC. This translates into CASSPRELAGGSYNEQFF.